This T cell receptor (beta chain) was recorded in a study of blood T cell repertoires in COVID-19. Across the study: Donors in the United States, Italy and Spain gave samples during acute or convalescent COVID-19.

CDR3 length equals 13 residues. V was shortened by 3 bases and J by 0 bases, with 6 bases between the two germline ends. Germline lookup yields CDR1 GTSNPN and CDR2 SVGIG (reference sequence). Per the authors' pipeline: Reference gene primer amplification gave estimated nucleated cell counts. TCRdb's copy holds only in-frame clones and misses some; the assay was immunoSEQ multiplex PCR. V, J and clone size were drawn from that table, and D and trimming were deduced from the DNA. The sample records over 150,000 clones, roughly four fifths being singletons. J is TRBJ1-5 and V is TRBV30; the D gene is possibly TRBD1 (6 bases). This sequence was found in a woman aged 55-69 years with COVID-19, enrolled during active disease. What was sequenced was peripheral blood. CDR3 bases: TGTGCCTGGAGCAGGGGTAGCAATCAGCCCCAGCATTTT. Residues: CAWSRGSNQPQHF.